The 22 T cell receptor beta chains below come from one sample, sequenced in a study of beta chain features in type 1 diabetes. Expressed TCRB transcripts got sequenced, as all isolated RNA was reverse transcribed. Sequencing was performed with immunoSEQ multiplex PCR; in TCRdb, only in-frame clones are kept and a portion is missing. The table records roughly 250,000 clones, around 21% of them present only once. The study, taken as a whole, reports: Among all four CD4+ subsets, Type 1 diabetes patients had TCRB CDR3s that were moderately but significantly shorter.

These receptors' targets are unknown. The specimen sequenced was naive CD4+ T cells from blood. These receptors all stem from a woman aged 40 to 49 with type 1 diabetes.

The V and J genes are TRBV27 and TRBJ1-1, with TRBD1 matching 8 bases. Trimming removed 5 bases from V and 8 bases from J; junction bases left unmatched: 4. CDR3 length: 12 amino acids. The germline CDR1 and CDR2 sequences are MNHEY and SMNVEV (reference sequence). The CDR3 coding sequence is TGTGCCAGCAGTAGACAGGGGCGAGAAGCTTTCTTT. Protein: CASSRQGREAFF.

The V and J genes are TRBV6-5 and TRBJ2-3; maybe TRBD2 (6 bases). This CDR3 contains 15 residues. Germline CDR1 and CDR2: MNHEY and SVGAGI. V lost 0 bases and J lost 1, with 8 bases in between. This CDR3 is CASSYSASGTDTQYF. The CDR3 region has the DNA TGTGCCAGCAGTTACTCGGCTAGCGGCACAGATACGCAGTATTTT.

This clone was seen a handful of times. The chain joins TRBV27 to TRBJ2-3, with 12 bases aligning to TRBD1. Germline-derived CDR1 and CDR2 are MNHEY and SMNVEV (reference sequence). The CDR3 runs to 14 residues. With 8 bases clipped from V and 4 bases from J, the junction kept 4 bases outside the gene matches. The CDR3 DNA is TGTGCCAGCCACCGGGACAGGGGGCCAGATACGCAGTATTTT. Translation gives CASHRDRGPDTQYF.

The chain joins TRBV15 to TRBJ2-5, with 8 bases matching TRBD2. This CDR3 has 14 amino acids. CDR1 is LNHNV, CDR2 YYDKDF, per germline (reference sequence). The junction had 5 bases not matched to a gene; V was cut back by 4 bases and J by 4 bases. The CDR3 bases are TGTGCCACCAGCACGGGACTAGGGGTAGAGACCCAGTACTTC. Translation gives CATSTGLGVETQYF.

The gene calls are TRBV6-6 and TRBJ2-2, with TRBD1 identical over 7 bases. The V gene end was trimmed by 2 bases and the J gene end by 7 bases; junction bases not matched to a gene: 4. The CDR3 runs 14 residues. Germline values: CDR1 MNHNY, CDR2 SVGAGI (reference sequence). The CDR3: CASSYKGAGGELFF. The CDR3 DNA sequence: TGTGCCAGCAGTTACAAGGGGGCAGGCGGGGAGCTGTTTTTT.

The chain joins TRBV9 to TRBJ2-1; 7 nucleotides align to TRBD2. The V gene end was trimmed by 6 bases and the J gene end by 6 bases; junction bases not matched to a gene: 18. The CDR3 runs 17 residues. Germline loops: CDR1 SGDLS, CDR2 YYNGEE. CDR3 region: CASTRSTGRSEFNEQFF. The CDR3 DNA is TGTGCCAGCACCAGATCTACCGGGAGGAGTGAGTTCAATGAGCAGTTCTTC.

The chain recombines TRBV7-6 with TRBJ2-5, with D perhaps matching TRBD2 (5 bases). Trimming removed 5 bases at V and 5 bases at J, with 9 bases between. The CDR3 spans 12 residues. CDR1 is SGHVS and CDR2 is FNYEAQ in the germline V gene. In nucleotides, the CDR3 is TGTGCCAGCAGCATCGGGGTCGAGACCCAGTACTTC. It translates to CASSIGVETQYF. Supplemented by reference TRBV7-6 and TRBJ2-5, the full variable domain reads GAGVSQSPRYKVTKRGQDVALRCDPISGHVSLYWYRQALGQGPEFLTYFNYEAQQDKSGLPNDRFSAERPEGSISTLTIQRTEQRDSAMYRCASSIGVETQYFGPGTRLLVL.

V gene TRBV5-4 combines with J gene TRBJ2-7; the match to TRBD2 covers 10 bases. This CDR3 contains 12 residues. In germline, CDR1 is SGHNT, CDR2 YYREEE (reference sequence). V was pared by 10 bases and J by 5 bases, with 6 bases of the junction left unmatched. CDR3 nucleotides: TGTGCCTCTAGCGGGAGTATGAACGAGCAGTACTTC. Its translation is CASSGSMNEQYF.

This rearrangement joins TRBV11-1 to TRBJ2-5, with D uncertain. V lost 5 bases and J lost 5, with 12 bases in between. The CDR3 runs 13 residues. The germline CDR1 and CDR2 sequences are SGHAT and FQDESV (reference sequence). The CDR3, as DNA: TGTGCCAGCAGCCCATCCCTACGGGAGACCCAGTACTTC. Translating it yields CASSPSLRETQYF.

The rearrangement uses TRBV10-3 and TRBJ2-5; tentative D call: TRBD1 (6 bases). The V gene lost 0 bases and the J gene lost 5 bases, with 10 bases spanning the gap. The CDR3 totals 14 residues. The germline V gene encodes CDR1 ENHRY and CDR2 SYGVKD. The CDR3 DNA reads as TGTGCCATCAGTGAGTCTACAGGGTTGGAGACCCAGTACTTC. It translates to CAISESTGLETQYF.

This chain joins TRBV6-5 and TRBJ2-5, with D perhaps TRBD2 (6 bases). Trimming took off 3 bases at V and 2 bases at J, with 10 bases between the two ends. Germline V gives CDR1 MNHEY, CDR2 SVGAGI. The CDR3 runs 14 residues. DNA of the CDR3: TGTGCCAGCAGTTATCAGGGACTTCAAGAGACCCAGTACTTC. Its protein is CASSYQGLQETQYF.

This clone came up a few times. The CDR3 reads CASSGRDRGSGNTIYF. The CDR3 nucleotides are TGTGCCAGCAGCGGCCGGGACAGGGGCTCTGGAAACACCATATATTTT. This chain connects TRBV9 to TRBJ1-3; 10 positions agree with TRBD1. This CDR3 comprises 16 residues. V was pared by 3 bases and J by 0 bases, with 3 bases of the junction left unmatched. Germline V lookup: CDR1 SGDLS, CDR2 YYNGEE.

This clone was counted between two and nine times. The chain combines TRBV9 with TRBJ1-2; TRBD1 matches 8 bases. Germline V CDR1 and CDR2: SGDLS, YYNGEE. V lost 3 bases and J lost 3; bases outside the gene matches: 1. This CDR3 spans 13 amino acids. CDR3 in DNA: TGTGCCAGCAGCGCGACAGGGGACTATGGCTACACCTTC. It encodes CASSATGDYGYTF.

As regards this clone: The same CDR3 also results from other DNA sequences found in this sample. The rearrangement joins TRBV29-1 to TRBJ1-1; possible D gene TRBD1, 6 bases. This CDR3 has 13 residues. In germline, CDR1 is SQVTM, CDR2 ANQGSEA. Trimming shortened V by 6 bases and J by 3 bases, and 14 bases separated the two germline ends. The CDR3 spells CSVQGQGDTEAFF. CDR3 nucleotide sequence: TGCAGCGTCCAGGGGCAGGGAGACACTGAAGCTTTCTTT.

This rearrangement joins TRBV5-1 to TRBJ2-7, with TRBD1 matching over 10 bases. From germline, CDR1 is SGHRS and CDR2 YFSETQ. Trimming cost V 1 base and J 12 bases; bases outside gene matches: 10. The CDR3 sequence is 14 residues long. The CDR3 region has the DNA TGCGCCAGCAGCTTGCCTACCCTCGACAGGGGGCTGTACTTC. Translation: CASSLPTLDRGLYF.

Only a few counts were recorded for this clone. V gene TRBV5-1 combines with J gene TRBJ2-3, with 9 bases fitting TRBD1. Trimming cost V 3 bases and J 3 bases; bases outside gene matches: 8. Germline loops: CDR1 SGHRS, CDR2 YFSETQ. The CDR3 length is 16 residues. Here the CDR3 reads CASSWRGGQGTDTQYF. The CDR3 nucleotides read TGCGCCAGCAGCTGGCGCGGGGGACAGGGAACAGATACGCAGTATTTT. The full variable domain, completed using reference TRBV5-1 and TRBJ2-3, is KAGVTQTPRYLIKTRGQQVTLSCSPISGHRSVSWYQQTPGQGLQFLFEYFSETQRNKGNFPGRFSGRQFSNSRSEMNVSTLELGDSALYLCASSWRGGQGTDTQYFGPGTRLTVL.

This clone appeared a few times. CDR3 sequence: CASSLLGALNTEAFF. The CDR3 DNA reads as TGTGCCAGCAGTTTATTAGGGGCCCTAAACACTGAAGCTTTCTTT. The chain is built from TRBV27 and TRBJ1-1, with a possible D match to TRBD1 (5 bases). Germline values: CDR1 MNHEY, CDR2 SMNVEV (reference sequence). Trimming left V 1 base short and J 2 bases short, with 11 bases between. The CDR3 contains 15 residues.

This rearrangement joins TRBV29-1 to TRBJ1-1, with a weak D call TRBD1 (6 bases). This CDR3 has 14 amino acids. Deletions cut 4 bases from V and 0 bases from J, with 12 bases between. Germline values: CDR1 SQVTM, CDR2 ANQGSEA. Here the CDR3 reads CSVGTAFMNTEAFF. The CDR3 DNA reads as TGCAGCGTTGGGACAGCCTTCATGAACACTGAAGCTTTCTTT.

J is TRBJ1-2 and V is TRBV6-1, with 9 positions matching TRBD1. Germline V gene data show CDR1 as MNHNS and CDR2 as SASEGT. The CDR3 extends over 13 amino acids. V was pared by 6 bases and J by 6 bases, with 5 bases of the junction left unmatched. CDR3 residues: CASRGQGIDGYTF. CDR3 in DNA: TGTGCCAGCAGGGGACAGGGAATTGATGGCTACACCTTC.

This clone was observed a handful of times. V is TRBV4-2 and J is TRBJ2-1, with 10 bases that match TRBD2. With 0 bases clipped from V and 8 bases from J, the junction kept 7 bases outside the gene matches. CDR3 size: 16 residues. Looked up from germline, CDR1 is LGHNA and CDR2 is YNFKEQ. The CDR3 nucleotides read TGTGCCAGCAGCCAAGATCTAGCGGGAGTCGGCGATGAGCAGTTCTTC. It yields the protein CASSQDLAGVGDEQFF.

The chain has TRBV9 and TRBJ2-5, with D maybe TRBD1 (5 bases). Germline-derived CDR1 and CDR2 are SGDLS and YYNGEE. The CDR3 is 15 residues long. V gave up 0 bases and J gave up 0 bases, with 9 bases separating them. CDR3 loop: CASSVAAGYQETQYF. CDR3 nucleotides: TGTGCCAGCAGCGTAGCGGCAGGGTACCAAGAGACCCAGTACTTC.

This clone has just a few counts. This chain links TRBV7-9 with TRBJ2-1; TRBD2 is a possible D gene (5 bases). V gave up 5 bases and J gave up 6 bases, with 17 bases separating them. Germline V CDR1 and CDR2: SEHNR, FQNEAQ (reference sequence). CDR3 length: 15 amino acids. CDR3 in DNA: TGTGCCAGCAGCCCCGACGGGGTTCGGATCAATGAGCAGTTCTTC. Amino acids: CASSPDGVRINEQFF.